These T cell receptor beta chains were read from a single sample in a study of T cell responses to AZD1222 COVID-19 vaccine. Data came from immunoSEQ multiplex PCR; TCRdb stores just in-frame clones and leaves some out. The data show some 120,000 clones, over 75% seen once. The specimen comprised peripheral blood, sampled on day 0 of AZD1222 vaccination. The receptors stem from an adult in good health. Both conserved end residues are part of each CDR3. Fields, in order: CDR3 length, V gene, J gene, clone size, D gene, CDR3 protein, CDR3 DNA. The D gene is left open where the match is weak. Clone size is not always given. Where it is, it says once, few, many or a class for expanded clones.

13	TRBV11-3	TRBJ2-2	-	-	CASSPGVAGELFF	TGTGCCAGCAGCCCAGGTGTCGCCGGGGAGCTGTTTTTT
13	TRBV5-1	TRBJ2-4	-	-	CASSLDREAIQYF	TGCGCCAGCAGTTTGGACAGAGAGGCCATTCAGTACTTC
14	TRBV7-8	TRBJ2-5	once	-	CASSLGGLWETQYF	TGTGCCAGCAGCTTAGGGGGCTTGTGGGAGACCCAGTACTTC
14	TRBV6-5	TRBJ1-2	-	-	CASSFGQSNYGYTF	TGTGCCAGCAGTTTCGGACAATCTAACTATGGCTACACCTTC
13	TRBV29-1	TRBJ1-1	-	-	CSGIDRRNTEAFF	TGCAGCGGAATAGACAGACGGAACACTGAAGCTTTCTTT
13	TRBV2	TRBJ2-2	-	-	CASRPDNTGELFF	TGTGCCAGCCGACCCGATAACACCGGGGAGCTGTTTTTT
16	TRBV6-5	TRBJ2-3	-	TRBD2	CASSYGAGGGSDTQYF	TGTGCCAGCAGTTACGGAGCGGGAGGAGGCTCAGATACGCAGTATTTT
12	TRBV2	TRBJ1-1	-	-	CASAREGTEAFF	TGTGCCAGCGCCAGAGAAGGGACTGAAGCTTTCTTT
17	TRBV10-2	TRBJ1-5	-	TRBD1	CASRGDRGRVSNQPQHF	TGCGCCAGCAGGGGGGACAGGGGGCGGGTCAGCAATCAGCCCCAGCATTTT
16	TRBV9	TRBJ2-3	-	TRBD2	CASSGGTSGSMDTQYF	TGTGCCAGCAGCGGAGGGACTAGCGGGAGTATGGATACGCAGTATTTT
15	TRBV6-5	TRBJ1-5	-	-	CASRRGPAGNQPQHF	TGTGCCAGCAGACGAGGACCCGCTGGCAATCAGCCCCAGCATTTT
16	TRBV19	TRBJ2-3	-	TRBD2	CASSTSLAGGQDTQYF	TGTGCCAGTAGTACCTCACTAGCGGGAGGCCAAGATACGCAGTATTTT
13	TRBV10-3	TRBJ2-7	-	TRBD1	CAISEGTGSEQYF	TGTGCCATCAGTGAGGGGACAGGGTCCGAGCAGTACTTC
13	TRBV12-3/TRBV12-4	TRBJ1-5	-	-	CATQARSNQPQHF	TGTGCCACACAGGCCCGGAGCAATCAGCCCCAGCATTTT
16	TRBV4-3	TRBJ1-3	-	-	CASSQDRITSGNTIYF	TGCGCCAGCAGCCAAGATAGAATAACCTCTGGAAACACCATATATTTT
15	TRBV6-5	TRBJ1-1	-	TRBD1	CASSYYGTVNTEAFF	TGTGCCAGCAGTTACTATGGGACAGTGAACACTGAAGCTTTCTTT
13	TRBV23-1	TRBJ1-1	-	TRBD1	CASIGQDNTEAFF	TGCGCCAGCATCGGACAGGATAACACTGAAGCTTTCTTT
13	TRBV5-1	TRBJ1-2	-	-	CASSQGPSYGYTF	TGCGCCAGCAGCCAAGGACCTTCCTATGGCTACACCTTC
14	TRBV5-4	TRBJ2-1	-	TRBD2	CASSPRTSGSLKVF	TGTGCCAGCAGCCCAAGGACTAGCGGGAGTCTTAAGGTCTTC
15	TRBV6-5	TRBJ1-5	-	-	CASSLNSYSNQPQHF	TGTGCCAGCAGTTTAAACAGTTATAGCAATCAGCCCCAGCATTTT